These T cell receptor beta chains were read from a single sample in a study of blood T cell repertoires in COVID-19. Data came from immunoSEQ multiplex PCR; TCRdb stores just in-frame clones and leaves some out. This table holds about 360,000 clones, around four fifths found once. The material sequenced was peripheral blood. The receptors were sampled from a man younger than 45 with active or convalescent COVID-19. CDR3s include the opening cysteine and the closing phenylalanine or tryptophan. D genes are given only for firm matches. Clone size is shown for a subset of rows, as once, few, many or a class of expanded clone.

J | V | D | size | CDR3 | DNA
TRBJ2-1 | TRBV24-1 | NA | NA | CATSDWPSSYEQFF | TGTGCCACCAGTGATTGGCCTAGTTCTTATGAGCAGTTCTTC
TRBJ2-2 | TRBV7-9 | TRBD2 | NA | CASSLKRVAGGPGELFF | TGTGCCAGCAGCTTAAAACGCGTAGCGGGGGGTCCCGGGGAGCTGTTTTTT
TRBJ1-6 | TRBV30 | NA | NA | CALSNQGIRSPLHF | TGTGCCTTATCGAACCAGGGGATTCGGTCACCCCTCCACTTT
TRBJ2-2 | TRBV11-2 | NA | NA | CASSPDSGELFF | TGTGCCAGCAGCCCCGATAGCGGTGAGCTGTTTTTT
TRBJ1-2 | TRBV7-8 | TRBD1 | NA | CASSLGRGPISYGYTF | TGTGCCAGCAGCTTAGGCAGGGGGCCTATCTCCTATGGCTACACCTTC
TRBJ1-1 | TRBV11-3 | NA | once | CASSSLSNTEAFF | TGTGCCAGCAGCTCGCTCAGTAACACTGAAGCTTTCTTT
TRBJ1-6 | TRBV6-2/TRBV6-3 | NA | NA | CASSYGVVGASPLHF | TGTGCCAGCAGTTACGGGGTGGTAGGGGCTTCACCCCTCCACTTT
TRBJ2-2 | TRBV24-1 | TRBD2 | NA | CATSDPGLADTGELFF | TGTGCCACCAGTGACCCTGGACTAGCGGACACCGGGGAGCTGTTTTTT
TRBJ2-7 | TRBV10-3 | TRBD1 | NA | CAISDGDRGPESEQYF | TGTGCCATCAGTGACGGGGACAGGGGACCAGAGTCCGAGCAGTACTTC
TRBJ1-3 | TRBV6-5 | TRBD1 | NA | CASSWTGRDGNTIYF | TGTGCCAGCAGTTGGACAGGGAGGGATGGAAACACCATATATTTT
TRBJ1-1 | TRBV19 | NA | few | CASSIGDSMSRAFF | TGTGCCAGTAGTATAGGAGACAGTATGTCACGGGCTTTCTTT
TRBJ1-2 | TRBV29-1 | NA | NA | CSVAQGNYGYTF | TGCAGCGTTGCCCAGGGGAACTATGGCTACACCTTC
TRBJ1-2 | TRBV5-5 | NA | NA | CASSPQSRPYGYTF | TGTGCCAGCAGCCCCCAGTCCAGGCCTTATGGCTACACCTTC
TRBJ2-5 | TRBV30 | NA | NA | CAWSTGLQETQYF | TGTGCCTGGAGTACAGGGTTGCAAGAGACCCAGTACTTC
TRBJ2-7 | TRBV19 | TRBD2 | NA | CASSIHDSGDNTYEQYF | TGTGCCAGTAGTATACATGATAGCGGGGATAATACCTACGAGCAGTACTTC
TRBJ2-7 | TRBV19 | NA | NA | CASSISAVDSSYEQYF | TGTGCCAGTAGTATATCAGCCGTGGACAGTAGCTACGAGCAGTACTTC
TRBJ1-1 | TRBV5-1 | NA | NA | CASSLVGAGVQNTEAFF | TGCGCCAGCAGCTTGGTCGGAGCCGGGGTTCAGAACACTGAAGCTTTCTTT
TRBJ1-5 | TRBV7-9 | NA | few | CASSEQGGNQPQHF | TGTGCCAGCAGCGAGCAGGGTGGCAATCAGCCCCAGCATTTT
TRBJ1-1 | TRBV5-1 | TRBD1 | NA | CASSFRDSLEAFF | TGCGCCAGCAGCTTCCGGGACAGCTTGGAAGCTTTCTTT